Following are 20 T cell receptor beta chains from one sample sequenced in a study of shared clonotypes between healthy human individuals. Measured with immunoSEQ multiplex PCR; TCRdb has only the in-frame clones, and not every one. The sample carries 2 million to 3 million clones, roughly nine tenths recorded once. The sequencing sample was made of naive CD4+ T cells sorted from blood. Subset here: CD45RA+ positively selected. The source of these receptors is a man aged 18 to 30 in good health.

The chain joins TRBV6-1 to TRBJ2-2; D is perhaps TRBD2 (5 bases). CDR3 size: 15 residues. V lost 10 bases and J lost 2, with 17 bases in between. CDR1 MNHNS and CDR2 SASEGT come from the germline V gene. This chain's CDR3 is CATEGASGNTGELFF. CDR3 nucleotide sequence: TGTGCCACCGAGGGTGCTAGTGGAAACACCGGGGAGCTGTTTTTT.

The chain has TRBV9 and TRBJ2-1; D is perhaps TRBD2 (5 bases). Germline V gene sequence: CDR1 SGDLS, CDR2 YYNGEE. The CDR3 is 14 residues long. V shed 2 bases and J shed 8 bases, with 14 bases lying between them. CDR3 in DNA: TGTGCCAGCAGCGTTAGCACTGAGGGCGATGAGCAGTTCTTC. It encodes CASSVSTEGDEQFF.

The rearrangement uses TRBV6-1 and TRBJ2-7, with 7 bases fitting TRBD2. Per the germline V gene, CDR1 is MNHNS and CDR2 is SASEGT. The ends lost 8 bases at V and 5 bases at J; junction bases unmatched: 9. The CDR3 contains 13 residues. CDR3 nucleotide sequence: TGTGCCAGCCTGTGGGACTATCGAAACGAGCAGTACTTC. Translating it yields CASLWDYRNEQYF.

CDR3 sequence (DNA): TGTGCCAGCAGCTTAGTAAGCGGGAGCGATTCTCTAGCCAAAAACATTCAGTACTTC. It codes for CASSLVSGSDSLAKNIQYF. The genes are TRBV7-9 and TRBJ2-4, with TRBD2 matching 8 bases. CDR3 length equals 19 residues. Per the germline V gene, CDR1 is SEHNR and CDR2 is FQNEAQ (reference sequence). With 1 base clipped from V and 0 bases from J, the junction kept 11 bases outside the gene matches.

The chain employs TRBV6-6 and TRBJ2-5; 10 bases fit TRBD1. The CDR3 is 15 residues long. The germline gives CDR1 MNHNY, CDR2 SVGAGI (reference sequence). With 6 bases clipped from V and 3 bases from J, the junction kept 7 bases outside the gene matches. CDR3 amino acids: CASRAGTGVEETQYF. For the CDR3, the DNA is TGTGCCAGCAGGGCCGGGACAGGGGTCGAAGAGACCCAGTACTTC.

V gene TRBV11-2 combines with J gene TRBJ2-5; no clear D. The CDR3 is 14 residues long. The germline V gene encodes CDR1 SGHAT and CDR2 FQNNGV. The V gene lost 5 bases and the J gene lost 5 bases, with 15 bases spanning the gap. The CDR3 sequence: CASSPYGLRETQYF. Here the CDR3 DNA reads TGTGCCAGCAGCCCCTACGGGTTGCGTGAGACCCAGTACTTC.

This chain uses TRBV20-1 with TRBJ1-6; unclear D gene. This CDR3 region has 11 residues. Trimming removed 6 bases at V and 13 bases at J, with 13 bases between. Germline CDR1 and CDR2: DFQATT and SNEGSKA (reference sequence). CDR3 DNA sequence: TGCAGTGCCACGAACTCGGGGCCCCTCCACTTT. This encodes CSATNSGPLHF.

The DNA of the CDR3 is TGTGCCTGGAGGGGGGTAGACGAGCAGTACTTC. As protein: CAWRGVDEQYF. V is TRBV30 and J is TRBJ2-7; the D gene could be TRBD1 or TRBD2 (5 bases each). Per the germline V gene, CDR1 is GTSNPN and CDR2 is SVGIG (reference sequence). The V gene lost 3 bases and the J gene lost 5 bases, with 8 bases spanning the gap. The CDR3 has 11 amino acids.

The chain carries TRBV29-1 and TRBJ2-5; D is undetermined. The CDR3 is 12 amino acids. V lost 1 base to trimming and J lost 2 bases, with 5 bases between them. CDR1 is SQVTM, CDR2 ANQGSEA, per germline. CDR3 loop: CSVEGNQETQYF. In DNA, the CDR3 is TGCAGCGTTGAAGGGAATCAAGAGACCCAGTACTTC.

This chain uses TRBV30 with TRBJ2-7; D call uncertain. Trimming shortened V by 4 bases and J by 3 bases, and 13 bases separated the two germline ends. This CDR3 is built from 13 residues. The germline CDR1 and CDR2 sequences are GTSNPN and SVGIG (reference sequence). This CDR3 is CAWIPQVGYEQYF. CDR3 sequence (DNA): TGTGCCTGGATTCCCCAGGTCGGCTACGAGCAGTACTTC.

The genes are TRBV7-6 and TRBJ2-5; TRBD2 matches 8 bases. With 3 bases clipped from V and 4 bases from J, the junction kept 4 bases outside the gene matches. In germline, CDR1 is SGHVS, CDR2 FNYEAQ. The CDR3 has 14 residues. CDR3 bases: TGTGCCAGCAGCTTTACAGCGGGAGTAGAGACCCAGTACTTC. Its translation: CASSFTAGVETQYF.

CDR3 protein: CATWGVMNTEAFF. The CDR3 nucleotides read TGTGCCACGTGGGGGGTCATGAACACTGAAGCTTTCTTT. The chain combines TRBV27 with TRBJ1-1; D might be TRBD1 (5 bases). Germline lookup yields CDR1 MNHEY and CDR2 SMNVEV (reference sequence). The CDR3 runs 13 residues. Trimming pared 10 bases from V and 0 bases from J, leaving 12 bases between.

This clone was counted a single time. The V and J genes are TRBV5-1 and TRBJ2-2; D may match TRBD1 or TRBD2 (6 bases each). V was trimmed by 4 bases and J by 4 bases, leaving 14 bases between them. The CDR3 sequence is 15 residues long. Germline V gives CDR1 SGHRS, CDR2 YFSETQ. In DNA, the CDR3 is TGCGCCAGCAGCCGCGACGAGGGGGGCACCGGGGAGCTGTTTTTT. Translation: CASSRDEGGTGELFF.

V is TRBV2 and J is TRBJ2-1; 7 bases align to TRBD2. CDR3 size: 14 residues. Germline V gene data show CDR1 as SNHLY and CDR2 as FYNNEI. V lost 7 bases to trimming and J lost 6 bases; unmatched junction nucleotides: 9. The CDR3 region is CASKPGTTANEQFF. In nucleotides, the CDR3 is TGTGCCAGCAAGCCCGGGACTACCGCCAATGAGCAGTTCTTC.

CDR3 amino acids: CASSQQPNYGYTF. CDR3 in DNA: TGTGCCAGCAGCCAACAACCCAACTATGGCTACACCTTC. The chain has TRBV14 and TRBJ1-2; the D is unclear. Germline V gene lookup returns CDR1 SGHDN and CDR2 FVKESK. The germline V and J ends were trimmed by 2 bases and 2 bases, with 6 bases remaining between them. The CDR3 covers 13 residues.

The gene calls are TRBV7-9 and TRBJ1-3; unclear D gene. Trimming stripped 0 bases from V and 9 bases from J, with 18 bases between. Germline V lookup: CDR1 SEHNR, CDR2 FQNEAQ (reference sequence). The CDR3 spans 16 residues. CDR3 DNA: TGTGCCAGCAGCTTAGCGCTAGCAGGCTCCTATCTCACCATATATTTT. It specifies CASSLALAGSYLTIYF.

V gene TRBV2 combines with J gene TRBJ1-5, with D unresolved. Trimming pared 4 bases from V and 5 bases from J, leaving 9 bases between. CDR1 is SNHLY and CDR2 is FYNNEI in the germline V gene. The CDR3 spans 13 residues. CDR3 amino acids: CASSVESYQPQHF. The CDR3 DNA reads as TGTGCCAGCAGTGTGGAAAGTTATCAGCCCCAGCATTTT.

The J gene is TRBJ1-2, the V gene TRBV7-9, with a possible D match to TRBD1 (6 bases). Per germline, CDR1 SEHNR and CDR2 FQNEAQ (reference sequence). The CDR3 is 16 residues long. V gave up 1 base and J gave up 5 bases, with 17 bases separating them. CDR3 sequence: CASSLGTGLLRYGYTF. CDR3 bases: TGTGCCAGCAGCTTAGGCACAGGGCTCCTTCGGTATGGCTACACCTTC.

The V gene is TRBV11-2, the J gene TRBJ1-2; D not resolved. The germline gives CDR1 SGHAT, CDR2 FQNNGV. The germline V and J ends were trimmed by 4 bases and 4 bases, with 7 bases remaining between them. This CDR3 region has 12 residues. CDR3 DNA: TGTGCCAGCAGCTCGAACAGCTATGGCTACACCTTC. Protein: CASSSNSYGYTF. Variable domain in full (rest from reference TRBV11-2 and TRBJ1-2): EAGVAQSPRYKIIEKRQSVAFWCNPISGHATLYWYQQILGQGPKLLIQFQNNGVVDDSQLPKDRFSAERLKGVDSTLKIQPAKLEDSAVYLCASSSNSYGYTFGSGTRLTVV.

The rearrangement links TRBV4-1 to TRBJ1-1; D is perhaps TRBD1 (6 bases). In germline, CDR1 is MGHRA, CDR2 YSYEKL. The CDR3 totals 15 residues. The germline V and J ends were trimmed by 4 bases and 1 base, with 13 bases remaining between them. As DNA, the CDR3 is TGCGCCAGCAGCCCCCGACAGGAGGAGAACACTGAAGCTTTCTTT. It yields the protein CASSPRQEENTEAFF.